The source of this TCR beta chain is a study of cytomegalovirus exposure and HLA in healthy donors. Germline CDR1 reads SGHNT; CDR2 reads YENEEA. The CDR3 has 13 residues. Trimming shortened V by 5 bases and J by 0 bases, and 8 bases separated the two germline ends. PCR employed 60 Vbeta and 13 Jbeta primers. Clones were sequenced by immunoSEQ multiplex PCR, and TCRdb holds only the in-frame ones, with some missing. The table records some 40,000 clones, about two thirds of them present only once. The sample was PBMCs. The V call is TRBV11-3, the J call TRBJ2-7; a weak D match, TRBD1 (6 bases). The sequence was obtained from a man aged 55-75 years in good health and CMV-seropositive. CDR3 coding DNA: TGTGCCAGCAGCCAGGACAGCTCCTACGAGCAGTACTTC. This encodes CASSQDSSYEQYF.